Listed below are T cell receptor beta chains from one sample, sequenced in a study of OX40 agonist ivuxolimab in advanced cancers. Assay used: immunoSEQ multiplex PCR; TCRdb lists only in-frame clones, some missing. Seen here are about 84,000 clones, roughly 94% observed once, and the top ten hold more than 9.5%. Sample: CD4+ or CD8+ T cells sorted from blood, taken in a trial of the OX40 agonist ivuxolimab. These TCRs come from an adult with an advanced solid tumor such as melanoma, head and neck, liver or kidney cancer. Each CDR3 is given with its conserved first and last residue. Each record gives: clone size, D gene, V gene, J gene, CDR3 protein, CDR3 DNA. The D gene is left open where the match is weak. Clone sizes are given selectively: once, few, many, or a class where the clone is expanded.

NA	NA	TRBV6-5	TRBJ1-3	CASTPYSGNTIYF	TGTGCCAGCACCCCGTACTCTGGAAACACCATATATTTT
NA	NA	TRBV5-4	TRBJ2-1	CASGNNEQFF	TGTGCCAGCGGTAACAATGAGCAGTTCTTC
NA	TRBD2	TRBV19	TRBJ2-1	CASSITSGISNEQFF	TGTGCCAGTAGTATAACTAGCGGGATAAGCAATGAGCAGTTCTTC
NA	TRBD2	TRBV5-8	TRBJ2-1	CASSLAFGLAGNEQFF	TGTGCCAGCAGCTTGGCCTTTGGACTAGCTGGGAATGAGCAGTTCTTC
once	NA	TRBV4-3	TRBJ2-7	CASSQGHALYEQYF	TGCGCCAGCAGCCAGGGACACGCTCTCTACGAGCAGTACTTC
NA	NA	TRBV19	TRBJ2-7	CATLGLSFAFSYEQYF	TGTGCCACCCTTGGACTCTCCTTCGCTTTCTCCTACGAGCAGTACTTC
NA	TRBD2	TRBV13	TRBJ2-7	CASSSKAGVTPTYEQYF	TGTGCCAGCAGCTCAAAAGCGGGAGTGACCCCGACCTACGAGCAGTACTTC
NA	NA	TRBV5-5	TRBJ2-7	CASSPPAYEQYF	TGTGCCAGCAGCCCCCCCGCCTACGAGCAGTACTTC
medium-sized	NA	TRBV4-3	TRBJ1-1	CASSQSGDNTEAFF	TGCGCCAGCAGCCAATCAGGGGATAACACTGAAGCTTTCTTT
NA	NA	TRBV6-6	TRBJ2-7	CASSYGSIPTYVQYF	TGTGCCAGCAGTTACGGCAGCATCCCCACTTACGTGCAGTACTTC
NA	NA	TRBV7-9	TRBJ2-3	CASSLLLATDTQYF	TGTGCCAGCAGCTTATTACTCGCCACAGATACGCAGTATTTT
NA	TRBD2	TRBV7-9	TRBJ2-5	CASSTGLAGGTWGTQYF	TGTGCCAGCAGTACGGGACTAGCGGGAGGAACCTGGGGGACCCAGTACTTC
NA	TRBD2	TRBV7-8	TRBJ2-4	CASSTGLAENIQYF	TGTGCCAGCAGCACGGGACTAGCGGAAAACATTCAGTACTTC
NA	NA	TRBV2	TRBJ1-1	CASSESLTGKNTEAFF	TGTGCCAGCAGTGAAAGTCTAACAGGGAAGAACACTGAAGCTTTCTTT
NA	NA	TRBV2	TRBJ2-7	CASGSRYEQYF	TGTGCCAGCGGGAGTAGGTACGAGCAGTACTTC
NA	NA	TRBV7-2	TRBJ2-3	CASSFFTDTQYF	TGTGCCAGCAGCTTTTTCACAGATACGCAGTATTTT
NA	NA	TRBV9	TRBJ2-7	CASSVEPDYEQYF	TGTGCCAGCAGCGTAGAACCTGACTACGAGCAGTACTTC
NA	TRBD2	TRBV28	TRBJ2-5	CASSFMREGQETQYF	TGTGCCAGCAGTTTTATGCGGGAGGGCCAAGAGACCCAGTACTTC
NA	TRBD1	TRBV19	TRBJ1-5	CASSIDLITGGSQPQHF	TGTGCCAGTAGTATAGATCTCATTACAGGGGGCAGTCAGCCCCAGCATTTT
NA	NA	TRBV19	TRBJ2-1	CASSIGQVVYNEQFF	TGTGCCAGTAGTATTGGGCAGGTGGTCTACAATGAGCAGTTCTTC
NA	NA	TRBV6-5	TRBJ2-3	CASSLNVGEDTQYF	TGTGCCAGCAGTTTAAACGTCGGCGAAGATACGCAGTATTTT
NA	TRBD2	TRBV11-2	TRBJ2-1	CASSSTGGLAVDEQFF	TGTGCCAGCAGCTCAACGGGGGGACTAGCGGTCGATGAGCAGTTCTTC
NA	NA	TRBV27	TRBJ2-7	CASSPGPYEQYF	TGTGCCAGCAGCCCGGGCCCCTACGAGCAGTACTTC
NA	NA	TRBV29-1	TRBJ1-1	CSARVGGLTEAFF	TGCAGCGCCCGAGTAGGGGGGTTGACTGAAGCTTTCTTT
NA	NA	TRBV11-2	TRBJ2-1	CASSVWRGRINEQFF	TGTGCCAGCAGCGTCTGGCGGGGGCGGATCAATGAGCAGTTCTTC
NA	NA	TRBV2	TRBJ2-7	CASSVAGALSEQYF	TGTGCCAGCAGTGTTGCAGGGGCGCTTAGCGAGCAGTACTTC
NA	TRBD2	TRBV7-8	TRBJ2-7	CASSPPGLAFYEQYF	TGTGCCAGCAGCCCACCGGGACTAGCGTTCTACGAGCAGTACTTC
NA	NA	TRBV2	TRBJ2-7	CASSDRQEPYEQYF	TGTGCCAGCAGTGACCGACAGGAGCCCTACGAGCAGTACTTC
NA	TRBD2	TRBV4-1	TRBJ2-3	CASSQRTSGSPRTDTQYF	TGCGCCAGCAGCCAGAGGACTAGCGGGAGTCCTCGCACAGATACGCAGTATTTT
NA	NA	TRBV2	TRBJ2-3	CASYRDTLTDTQYF	TGTGCCAGCTACCGGGACACTCTCACAGATACGCAGTATTTT
NA	TRBD2	TRBV11-2	TRBJ2-3	CASSSLADQYF	TGTGCCAGCAGCTCCCTAGCGGACCAGTATTTT
NA	NA	TRBV12-2	TRBJ2-7	CASRQFSGIRPYEQYF	TGTGCAAGTCGTCAATTCTCAGGGATTCGGCCTTACGAGCAGTACTTC
NA	NA	TRBV5-4	TRBJ2-7	CASSLSRGVGSHEQYF	TGTGCCAGCAGCTTGTCCCGAGGCGTGGGGAGTCACGAGCAGTACTTC
NA	NA	TRBV28	TRBJ1-5	CASTQTVSNQPQHF	TGTGCCAGCACTCAGACAGTTAGCAATCAGCCCCAGCATTTT
NA	TRBD2	TRBV5-5	TRBJ2-7	CASSLAGLANSFAPREQYF	TGTGCCAGCAGCTTGGCGGGACTAGCGAATAGCTTTGCCCCTCGCGAGCAGTACTTC
once	NA	TRBV10-3	TRBJ2-5	CAIREPGVGVVETQYF	TGTGCCATCAGGGAACCCGGGGTCGGGGTCGTGGAGACCCAGTACTTC
NA	NA	TRBV29-1	TRBJ1-2	CSFAEAGHGYTF	TGCAGCTTCGCGGAGGCGGGCCATGGCTACACCTTC
NA	NA	TRBV27	TRBJ2-3	CASSLMWVGTDTQYF	TGTGCCAGCAGTTTAATGTGGGTTGGGACAGATACGCAGTATTTT
NA	NA	TRBV4-3	TRBJ1-2	CASSPRDTGYGYTF	TGCGCCAGCAGCCCGCGGGACACAGGCTACGGCTACACCTTC
NA	NA	TRBV10-2	TRBJ2-1	CASSEIYEQFF	TGCGCCAGCAGTGAGATTTATGAGCAGTTCTTC